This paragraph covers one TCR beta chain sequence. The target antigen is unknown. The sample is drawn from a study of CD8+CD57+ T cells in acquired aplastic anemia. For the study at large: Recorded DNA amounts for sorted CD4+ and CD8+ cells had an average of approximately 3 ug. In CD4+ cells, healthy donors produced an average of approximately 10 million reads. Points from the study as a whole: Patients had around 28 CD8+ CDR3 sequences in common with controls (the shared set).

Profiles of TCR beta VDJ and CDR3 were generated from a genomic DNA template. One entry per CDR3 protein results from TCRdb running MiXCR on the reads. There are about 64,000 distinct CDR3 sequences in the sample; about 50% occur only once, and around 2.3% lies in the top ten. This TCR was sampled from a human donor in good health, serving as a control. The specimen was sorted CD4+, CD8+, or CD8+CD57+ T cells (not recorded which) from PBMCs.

In DNA, the CDR3 is TGTGCCATCAGTATAGCGGGGACATACACAGATACGCAGTATTTT. This encodes CAISIAGTYTDTQYF. This chain links TRBV10-3 with TRBJ2-3; TRBD2 agrees at 8 bases. The junction had 6 bases not matched to a gene; V was cut back by 5 bases and J by 2 bases. Germline CDR1 and CDR2: ENHRY and SYGVKD. The CDR3 extends over 15 amino acids.